This T cell receptor (beta chain) was sequenced in a study of T cell responses to AZD1222 COVID-19 vaccine. Study-wide points: The donors showed a predominance of white British ancestry and of females, with possible underestimation of clonal diversity. The study found vaccine-associated CD4 TCRs spanning spike, dominant at 160-218 and 743-854.

Per germline, CDR1 WNHNN and CDR2 SYGVQD (reference sequence). CDR3 length: 20 residues. J lost 5 bases, V lost 0 bases, and 19 bases had no gene match. As concerns this clone: Its antigen remains unidentified.

Data came from immunoSEQ multiplex PCR; TCRdb stores just in-frame clones and leaves some out. The profile shows around 180,000 clones, about 90% of them singletons. This TCR was recovered from an adult in good health. The chain carries TRBV10-1 and TRBJ2-1; 7 bases are a match to TRBD2. Material: peripheral blood, obtained on day 0 of AZD1222 vaccination. CDR3 nucleotide sequence: TGCGCCAGCAGTGAGTCGTGGAGAACTCCTAGCGGTTGGATCCACAATGAGCAGTTCTTC. Its protein product is CASSESWRTPSGWIHNEQFF.